The clone carrying this TCR beta chain has a count of ten or more. The germline V and J ends were trimmed by 6 bases and 4 bases, with 18 bases remaining between them. This CDR3 spans 15 amino acids. Germline V gives CDR1 MNHEY, CDR2 SMNVEV (reference sequence). There were TCR beta CDR3 regions amplified from RNA transcripts. In the first-round RT-PCR of the TCR CDR3, the HTBI primer set was used. TCRdb re-called the multiplex PCR reads with MiXCR, one entry per CDR3 protein. The sample consists of 300,000 to 500,000 distinct CDR3 sequences, around 15% of them appearing once. The sample originates from a study of T cells in Graves' hyperthyroidism and ophthalmopathy. Patients with uncontrolled infections, other autoimmune diseases, pregnancy or lactation were excluded. Every diagnosis used clinical symptoms, serum thyroxine and TRAb, thyroid ultrasound and orbital computed tomography.

This TCR was sampled from a man over 45 with Graves' ophthalmopathy. The chain uses TRBV27 and TRBJ1-2, with D possibly being TRBD1 (5 bases). The specimen sequenced was blood. CDR3 nucleotide sequence: TGTGCCAGCAGACCCAATCGGGGGTCGGTCTATGGCTACACCTTC. This encodes CASRPNRGSVYGYTF.